This is a list of T cell receptor beta chains from one sample in a study of CD8+CD57+ T cells in acquired aplastic anemia. One entry per CDR3 protein, called by TCRdb with MiXCR from the reads. The sample lists roughly 61,000 distinct CDR3 sequences, less than 65% occurring once. What was sequenced was sorted CD4+, CD8+, or CD8+CD57+ T cells (not recorded which) from PBMCs. Every receptor here comes from a human donor in good health, serving as a control. Each CDR3 is given with its conserved first and last residue. Each record gives: D gene, V gene, J gene, clone size, CDR3 protein, CDR3 DNA. A D gene is named only where the DNA matches it firmly. Expanded clones get a size class; other rows say once, few or many, or leave the size out.

.,TRBV6-5,TRBJ2-6,many,CASRQDGSGANVLTF,TGTGCCAGCCGCCAAGATGGGTCTGGGGCCAACGTCCTGACTTTC
.,TRBV10-3,TRBJ1-2,.,CAISEVPRNKNNYGYTF,TGTGCCATCAGTGAGGTCCCCCGCAACAAGAATAACTATGGCTACACCTTC
TRBD2,TRBV7-8,TRBJ2-5,.,CASTGGKETQYF,TGTGCCAGCACCGGGGGGAAAGAGACCCAGTACTTC
.,TRBV7-8,TRBJ1-6,.,CAIQTAPIGPLHF,TGTGCCATTCAGACGGCACCTATAGGACCCCTCCACTTT
TRBD2,TRBV2,TRBJ2-7,.,CASSGAGGQGYF,TGTGCCAGCAGTGGAGCGGGAGGGCAAGGGTACTTC
TRBD1,TRBV11-2,TRBJ1-1,.,CASSLSLAGGRTEAFF,TGTGCCAGCAGCTTATCACTGGCAGGGGGCAGGACTGAAGCTTTCTTT
.,TRBV2,TRBJ1-6,.,CASSDPGLSPLHF,TGTGCCAGCAGTGATCCAGGGCTTTCACCCCTCCACTTT
.,TRBV4-1,TRBJ2-7,.,CASSLDGGDGGQYF,TGCGCCAGCAGCTTAGACGGCGGAGATGGGGGGCAGTACTTC
TRBD2,TRBV7-3,TRBJ2-7,.,CASSLTSGGAYEQYF,TGTGCCAGCAGCTTAACGTCGGGAGGTGCCTACGAGCAGTACTTC
TRBD1,TRBV10-2,TRBJ1-6,.,CASSRDSSSPLHF,TGCGCCAGCAGCCGGGACAGCAGTTCACCCCTCCACTTT
TRBD1,TRBV10-3,TRBJ2-7,.,CAISGTDLYEQYF,TGTGCCATCAGCGGGACAGACTTATACGAGCAGTACTTC
TRBD2,TRBV24-1,TRBJ2-1,.,CATSGPTSGGAGEQFF,TGTGCCACCAGTGGCCCTACTAGCGGGGGGGCTGGTGAGCAGTTCTTC
TRBD1,TRBV2,TRBJ1-5,.,CASSGDRESNQPQHF,TGTGCCAGCAGTGGAGACAGGGAAAGCAATCAGCCCCAGCATTTT
TRBD1,TRBV10-3,TRBJ1-2,.,CAISGSPGQGSSNYGYTF,TGTGCCATCAGTGGATCACCGGGACAGGGGAGTTCAAACTATGGCTACACCTTC
TRBD1,TRBV7-3,TRBJ2-1,many,CASSLTGTGTNEQFF,TGTGCCAGCAGCTTAACCGGGACAGGGACCAATGAGCAGTTCTTC
.,TRBV24-1,TRBJ1-5,.,CATSDWVGNEPQHF,TGTGCCACCAGTGATTGGGTGGGCAATGAGCCCCAGCATTTT
TRBD2,TRBV6-1,TRBJ2-7,.,CASQRTSGRAGRLYEQYF,TGTGCCAGCCAGAGGACTAGCGGGAGGGCAGGGCGGCTGTACGAGCAGTACTTC
TRBD1,TRBV19,TRBJ2-2,.,CASSPQGAGELFF,TGTGCCAGTAGTCCACAGGGGGCCGGGGAGCTGTTTTTT
.,TRBV2,TRBJ1-1,.,CASAGVSTEAFF,TGTGCCAGCGCGGGCGTTAGCACTGAAGCTTTCTTT
TRBD2,TRBV7-9,TRBJ2-7,many,CASSLATSGGSYEQYF,TGTGCCAGCAGTCTAGCAACTAGCGGGGGTTCCTACGAGCAGTACTTC
.,TRBV25-1,TRBJ2-7,.,CASSPLGVLTYEQYF,TGTGCCAGCAGTCCCTTGGGGGTCCTTACCTACGAGCAGTACTTC
TRBD1,TRBV28,TRBJ1-4,many,CASSSQGRYEKLFF,TGTGCCAGCAGCTCACAGGGGAGGTATGAAAAACTGTTTTTT
TRBD1,TRBV19,TRBJ2-7,once,CASSPGTGASYEQYF,TGTGCCAGTAGTCCAGGGACAGGGGCGTCCTACGAGCAGTACTTC
.,TRBV6-1,TRBJ2-7,many,CASSEGPGKNTREQYF,TGTGCCAGCAGTGAAGGGCCGGGGAAGAATACGCGGGAGCAGTACTTC
.,TRBV19,TRBJ2-7,.,CASSIKRWALEQYF,TGTGCCAGTAGTATAAAGCGGTGGGCGCTCGAGCAGTACTTC